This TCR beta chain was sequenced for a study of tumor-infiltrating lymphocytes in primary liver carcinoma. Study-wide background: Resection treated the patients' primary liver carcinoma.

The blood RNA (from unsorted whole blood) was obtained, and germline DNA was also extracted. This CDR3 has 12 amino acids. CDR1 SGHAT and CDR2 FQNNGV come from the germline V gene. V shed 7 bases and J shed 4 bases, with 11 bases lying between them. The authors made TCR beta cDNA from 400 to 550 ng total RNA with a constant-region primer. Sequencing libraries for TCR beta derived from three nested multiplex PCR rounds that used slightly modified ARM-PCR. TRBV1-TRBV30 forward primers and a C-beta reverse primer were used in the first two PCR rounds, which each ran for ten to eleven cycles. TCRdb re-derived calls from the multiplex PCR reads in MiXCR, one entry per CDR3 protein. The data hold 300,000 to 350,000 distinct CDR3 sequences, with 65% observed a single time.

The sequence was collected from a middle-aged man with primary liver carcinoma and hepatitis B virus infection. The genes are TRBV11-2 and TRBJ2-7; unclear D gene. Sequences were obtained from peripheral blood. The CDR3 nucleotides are TGTGCCAGCAAGGCGTCCTCATACGAGCAGTACTTC. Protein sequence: CASKASSYEQYF.